The sequence of this T cell receptor (beta chain) was determined in a study of cytomegalovirus exposure and HLA in healthy donors. This CDR3 has 17 residues. Trimming left V 1 base short and J 2 bases short, with 15 bases between. Germline CDR1 is MGHRA and CDR2 is YSYEKL. PCR was performed using 60 Vbeta and 13 Jbeta primers. Clones were sequenced by immunoSEQ multiplex PCR, and TCRdb holds only the in-frame ones, with some missing. The repertoire has 250,000 to 350,000 clones, 80% of them found once; the top ten carry about 0.28%. The source is a girl aged 2-15 years in good health and CMV-seronegative. The sequenced material came from PBMCs. This chain links TRBV4-1 with TRBJ2-1; D remains unclear. CDR3 coding DNA: TGCGCCAGCAGCCAAGGTGTTCTAGATCAGACCTACAATGAGCAGTTCTTC. Translating it yields CASSQGVLDQTYNEQFF.